This T cell receptor beta chain was captured in a study of CD8+ T cells in alopecia areata. Across the whole study: Treatment of the treated patients consisted of oral tofacitinib, 5 to 10 mg twice daily.

Sequencing used cDNA as its template, made by extracting RNA and reverse transcribing it. Profiled with immunoSEQ multiplex PCR; TCRdb holds only in-frame clones, not every one. The sample records roughly 180,000 clones, 53% being singletons. Findings of the study overall: How baseline CD8+ expansion relates to response remains uncertain (there was one nonresponder).

Germline CDR1 is SEHNR and CDR2 is FQNEAQ (reference sequence). Trimming took 5 bases from V and 6 from J, leaving 16 bases between them. The CDR3 contains 15 residues. Treatment given: oral pan-JAK inhibitor, 5-10 mg twice daily. A remark on this clone: Its antigen remains unidentified.

The material was CD8+ T cells sorted from blood, obtained at week 24, from a patient treated with tofacitinib. V and J are TRBV7-9 and TRBJ2-2, with D possibly matching TRBD2 (7 bases). The source is a human donor with alopecia areata. CDR3 in amino acids: CASSLRGGASGELFF. The CDR3 region has the DNA TGTGCCAGCAGCCTCCGAGGGGGGGCCTCCGGGGAGCTGTTTTTT.